These 23 T cell receptor beta chains originate from one sample sequenced in a study of naive and memory T cell subsets. Both TRBC1 and TRBC2 were covered by a beta constant-region primer of two equimolar oligonucleotides. TCRdb independently ran MiXCR on the UMI-ligation and nested PCR reads; one entry per CDR3 protein. The sample has about 85,000 distinct CDR3 sequences, roughly 13% seen once. Sequencing used central memory CD4+ T cells from blood. These receptors originate from a human donor in good health.

DNA for the CDR3: TGTGCCAGCAGCCTCGGACTAGCGAGCCTGGACGAGCAGTACTTC. Translated: CASSLGLASLDEQYF. The chain recombines TRBV14 with TRBJ2-7; 9 nucleotides line up with TRBD2. With 4 bases clipped from V and 5 bases from J, the junction kept 9 bases outside the gene matches. The CDR3 has 15 amino acids. The germline CDR1 and CDR2 sequences are SGHDN and FVKESK.

This clonotype was observed at least ten times. V is TRBV4-3 and J is TRBJ2-2; tentatively, D is TRBD1 or TRBD2 (5 bases each). V was pared by 1 base and J by 5 bases, with 11 bases between. Germline V gene sequence: CDR1 LGHNA, CDR2 YSLEER. The CDR3 runs to 15 residues. In DNA, the CDR3 is TGCGCCAGCAGCCAAGGAGGGGCTGCAACCGGGGAGCTGTTTTTT. The encoded protein is CASSQGGAATGELFF.

This clonotype was observed a few times. The gene calls are TRBV5-5 and TRBJ2-3, with a tentative D call TRBD2 (5 bases). CDR3 size: 14 residues. Per germline, CDR1 SGHKS and CDR2 YYEKEE (reference sequence). V gave up 3 bases and J gave up 0 bases, with 8 bases separating them. CDR3 in amino acids: CASSSLESTDTQYF. DNA of the CDR3: TGTGCCAGCAGCTCACTAGAGAGCACAGATACGCAGTATTTT.

This clonotype has a count of ten or more. This chain joins TRBV29-1 and TRBJ1-1; D remains unclear. This CDR3 contains 12 residues. The ends were cut back, 5 bases at V and 4 bases at J, with 11 bases in the middle. Germline CDR1 reads SQVTM; CDR2 reads ANQGSEA. The CDR3 DNA reads TGCAGCGTTCAGGAGGGCCGCACTGAAGCTTTCTTT. Its translation: CSVQEGRTEAFF.

The CDR3 DNA sequence: TGTGCCAGTAGTATGGGGACCTCGGTACGCACAGATACGCAGTATTTT. The encoded protein is CASSMGTSVRTDTQYF. The V call is TRBV19, the J call TRBJ2-3, with D possibly being TRBD1 or TRBD2 (5 bases each). The CDR3 covers 16 residues. With 3 bases removed from V and 1 base from J, the gap between germline ends came to 14 bases. Per germline, CDR1 LNHDA and CDR2 SQIVND (reference sequence).

J is TRBJ1-5 and V is TRBV10-1; TRBD1 aligns across 8 bases. The junction had 13 bases not matched to a gene; V was cut back by 3 bases and J by 0 bases. The CDR3 runs 19 residues. Per the germline V gene, CDR1 is WNHNN and CDR2 is SYGVQD (reference sequence). CDR3 nucleotide sequence: TGCGCCAGCAGTGATCTGGACAGGGATGGTAATTATAGCAATCAGCCCCAGCATTTT. Its translation: CASSDLDRDGNYSNQPQHF.

This clonotype was observed at least ten times. The chain couples TRBV5-6 to TRBJ2-3, with 7 bases aligning to TRBD2. CDR1 is SGHDT, CDR2 YYEEEE, per germline. The trim removed 0 bases at V and 7 bases at J, leaving 20 bases unmatched. The length of the CDR3 is 19 residues. The CDR3 reads CASSLAPYRDYRSPNTQYF. For the CDR3, the DNA is TGTGCCAGCAGCTTGGCCCCGTATAGGGACTACCGAAGTCCCAATACGCAGTATTTT.

This clonotype came up a few times. The rearrangement links TRBV4-2 to TRBJ2-1; TRBD2 matches at 9 bases. Germline V lookup: CDR1 LGHNA, CDR2 YNFKEQ. CDR3 length: 16 residues. V lost 3 bases to trimming and J lost 7 bases; unmatched junction nucleotides: 10. The CDR3 sequence: CASSQVAGGSPNEQFF. CDR3 DNA: TGTGCCAGCAGCCAGGTGGCGGGAGGGTCACCTAATGAGCAGTTCTTC.

This clonotype was recorded at least ten times. The chain uses TRBV29-1 and TRBJ1-2; unclear D gene. Germline-derived CDR1 and CDR2 are SQVTM and ANQGSEA. The CDR3 sequence is 14 residues long. The V end was cut by 4 bases, the J end by 4 bases, with 16 bases between. This CDR3 reads CSVGPGAVGYGYTF. The CDR3 coding sequence is TGCAGCGTTGGGCCTGGAGCGGTGGGCTATGGCTACACCTTC.

This clonotype showed up many times. The V call is TRBV6-5, the J call TRBJ2-2; 7 bases match TRBD1. The germline V gene has CDR1 MNHEY and CDR2 SVGAGI. Germline trimming cut 7 bases from V and 5 bases from J; bases unmatched to any gene: 7. The CDR3 extends over 14 amino acids. The CDR3, as DNA: TGTGCCAGCATGTCGGGACAGATGACCGGGGAGCTGTTTTTT. Translated, it gives CASMSGQMTGELFF.

V and J are TRBV5-4 and TRBJ2-3; 7 nucleotides match TRBD2. The CDR3 has 16 amino acids. The trim removed 0 bases at V and 4 bases at J, leaving 8 bases unmatched. In germline, CDR1 is SGHNT, CDR2 YYREEE (reference sequence). The CDR3 here is CASSLAAGANADTQYF. CDR3 coding DNA: TGTGCCAGCAGCTTGGCTGCGGGAGCTAACGCAGATACGCAGTATTTT.

This clonotype was counted at least ten times. The rearrangement joins TRBV7-2 to TRBJ2-5; no reliable D call. Germline loops: CDR1 SGHTA, CDR2 FQGNSA. This CDR3 spans 13 amino acids. Trimming cost V 2 bases and J 1 base, with 5 bases left between them. DNA of the CDR3: TGTGCCAGCAGCTTAAGGACCCAAGAGACCCAGTACTTC. Protein: CASSLRTQETQYF. Based on the CDR3 plus reference TRBV7-2 and TRBJ2-5, the full variable domain is GAGVSQSPSNKVTEKGKDVELRCDPISGHTALYWYRQSLGQGLEFLIYFQGNSAPDKSGLPSDRFSAERTGGSVSTLTIQRTQQEDSAVYLCASSLRTQETQYFGPGTRLLVL.

This clonotype has just a few counts. This chain joins TRBV28 and TRBJ2-1; 7 nucleotides align to TRBD1. Looked up from germline, CDR1 is MDHEN and CDR2 is SYDVKM. CDR3 length: 15 residues. The ends lost 7 bases at V and 6 bases at J; junction bases unmatched: 12. The CDR3 bases are TGTGCCAGCACCATGGCCGGGACAGTAGGCAATGAGCAGTTCTTC. Its translation is CASTMAGTVGNEQFF. Full variable domain (missing parts from reference TRBV28 and TRBJ2-1): DVKVTQSSRYLVKRTGEKVFLECVQDMDHENMFWYRQDPGLGLRLIYFSYDVKMKEKGDIPEGYSVSREKKERFSLILESASTNQTSMYLCASTMAGTVGNEQFFGPGTRLTVL.

The chain employs TRBV6-2 or TRBV6-3 and TRBJ1-5; D possibly corresponds to TRBD1 (6 bases). Trimming pared 9 bases from V and 5 bases from J, leaving 29 bases between. From germline, CDR1 is MNHEY and CDR2 SVGEGT. The CDR3 runs to 18 residues. The CDR3 region is CASRISHRAGGMDQPQHF. CDR3 DNA sequence: TGTGCCAGTAGAATAAGTCATCGGGCGGGGGGCATGGATCAGCCCCAGCATTTT.

This clonotype was counted ten times or more. This chain uses TRBV5-1 with TRBJ2-1; a weak D match, TRBD1 (5 bases). Germline V gene sequence: CDR1 SGHRS, CDR2 YFSETQ. This CDR3 is built from 15 residues. The germline V and J ends were trimmed by 0 bases and 0 bases, with 7 bases remaining between them. In DNA form, the CDR3 reads TGCGCCAGCAGCTTGGAACAGGCCTCCTACAATGAGCAGTTCTTC. Translated: CASSLEQASYNEQFF.

The chain is built from TRBV12-3 or TRBV12-4 and TRBJ2-7, with 8 bases identical to TRBD2. V shed 6 bases, J shed 0 bases, and the junction held 7 bases outside the gene matches. The CDR3 totals 15 residues. The chain's CDR3 is CASSSLAGGSYEQYF. Written as DNA, the CDR3 is TGTGCCAGCAGCTCCCTAGCGGGCGGCTCCTACGAGCAGTACTTC.

The chain's CDR3 is CATSGTYSNQPQHF. The CDR3 DNA is TGTGCCACCAGTGGCACCTATAGCAATCAGCCCCAGCATTTT. The rearrangement joins TRBV24-1 to TRBJ1-5; D gene uncertain. There are 14 residues in the CDR3. The ends were cut back, 5 bases at V and 0 bases at J, with 7 bases in the middle. Germline V gene sequence: CDR1 KGHDR, CDR2 SFDVKD.

This clonotype has a handful of counts. The CDR3 protein is CASSQDLTRYNEQFF. The CDR3, as DNA: TGCGCCAGCAGCCAAGATTTAACTAGATACAATGAGCAGTTCTTC. The chain combines TRBV4-3 with TRBJ2-1; TRBD2 is a possible D gene (5 bases). The V and J ends lost 0 bases and 4 bases respectively, with 10 bases between them. Germline-derived CDR1 and CDR2 are LGHNA and YSLEER. The CDR3 covers 15 residues.

J is TRBJ2-3 and V is TRBV27, with D uncertain. This CDR3 has 16 residues. V lost 2 bases to trimming and J lost 5 bases, with 17 bases between them. Per germline, CDR1 MNHEY and CDR2 SMNVEV (reference sequence). This chain's CDR3 is CASSLRRQNGVDTQYF. Written as DNA, the CDR3 is TGTGCCAGCAGTTTAAGGCGGCAAAATGGGGTAGATACGCAGTATTTT.

In regard to this clonotype: The junction departs from germline at one end; a sequencing error may be responsible. The rearrangement uses TRBV29-1 and TRBJ1-1, with TRBD1 identical over 7 bases. The CDR3 contains 14 residues. Germline values: CDR1 SQVTM, CDR2 ANQGSEA. CDR3 DNA sequence: TGTACGGTCAGCCGGACAGGACGGGATACTGAAGCTTTCTTT. Translation: CTVSRTGRDTEAFF.

There are many counts of this clonotype. This sequence joins TRBV6-2 or TRBV6-3 and TRBJ2-7; 9 bases align to TRBD2. Germline trimming cut 5 bases from V and 3 bases from J; bases unmatched to any gene: 5. The CDR3 extends over 14 amino acids. Germline values: CDR1 MNHEY, CDR2 SVGEGT. The CDR3 loop is CASSGSGRRYEQYF. CDR3 DNA sequence: TGTGCCAGCAGTGGTAGCGGGAGACGCTACGAGCAGTACTTC.

Many counts were recorded for this clonotype. The V and J genes are TRBV30 and TRBJ2-7; TRBD2 agrees at 11 bases. The CDR3 contains 15 residues. From germline, CDR1 is GTSNPN and CDR2 SVGIG (reference sequence). Losses at the gene ends were 2 bases for V and 3 bases for J; bases not matched to a gene: 6. The CDR3 loop reads CAWSTSGTSGYEQYF. The CDR3 DNA follows: TGTGCCTGGAGTACCTCCGGGACTAGCGGCTACGAGCAGTACTTC.

This clonotype came up many times. V is TRBV10-3 and J is TRBJ1-1; D gene uncertain. The CDR3 is 13 amino acids. Germline assignment: CDR1 ENHRY and CDR2 SYGVKD. V lost 2 bases to trimming and J lost 9 bases, with 13 bases between them. The CDR3 DNA reads as TGTGCCATCAGTGAGACGAGAGGGAGGAAAGCTTTCTTT. This gives the protein CAISETRGRKAFF.